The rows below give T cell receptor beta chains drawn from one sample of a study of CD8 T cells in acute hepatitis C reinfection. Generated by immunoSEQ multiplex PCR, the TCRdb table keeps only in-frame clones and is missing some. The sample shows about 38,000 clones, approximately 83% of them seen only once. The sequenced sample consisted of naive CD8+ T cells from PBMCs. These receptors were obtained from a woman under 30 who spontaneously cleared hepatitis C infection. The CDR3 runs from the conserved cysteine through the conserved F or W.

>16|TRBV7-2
CASSFGLVSGAYEQYF
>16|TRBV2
CASSEGPNRWDNEQFF
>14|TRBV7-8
CASSFLAGGQPQHF
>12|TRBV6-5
CASKGSSYEQYF
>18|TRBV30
CAWSRMGTDRGINQPQHF
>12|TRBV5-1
CASTEDTGELFF
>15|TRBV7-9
CASSLSALPPDGYTF
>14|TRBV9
CASNQGAAGNTIYF
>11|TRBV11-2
CASSLNTEAFF
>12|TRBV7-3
CASSSPGGEQYF
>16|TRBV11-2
CASSASPGTRYYEQYF
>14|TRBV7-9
CASSQGGGEEKLFF
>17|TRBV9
CASSVSPQRELTDTQYF
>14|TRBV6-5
CASSYSTGTYEQYF
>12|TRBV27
CASSLKTGELFF
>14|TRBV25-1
CASMTGTGTYEQYF
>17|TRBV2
CASSEWPGLGGTDTQYF
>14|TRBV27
CASSLGAGPYEQYF
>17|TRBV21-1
CASSKGRLESSYNEQFF
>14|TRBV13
CASSSGTSVNEQFF
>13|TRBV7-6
CASSPQGRFGYTF
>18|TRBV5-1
CASSGFGAGISNTGELFF
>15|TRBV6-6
CASSYSAESYNEQFF
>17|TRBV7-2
CASSLTPAAATNEKLFF
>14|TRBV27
CASSLDAGANVLTF